Included here is one T cell receptor beta chain sequence, with context. The antigen is undetermined. This specimen belongs to a study of T-cell memory formation after mild COVID-19. Study findings and constraints: Shrinking CD4+ clones resided mostly in CM and EM, and CD8+ ones in EMRA.

The authors produced TCR alpha and TCR beta cDNA libraries with sample barcodes and UMIs by 5'RACE using constant-segment primers. TCRdb redid the calling of the 5' RACE reads with MiXCR, one entry per CDR3 protein. The sample holds roughly 200,000 distinct CDR3 sequences, about a sixth seen once. Germline V gene data show CDR1 as SGHRS and CDR2 as YFSETQ. Germline trimming cut 2 bases from V and 2 bases from J; bases unmatched to any gene: 5. The CDR3 sequence is 15 residues long. The V and J genes are TRBV5-1 and TRBJ2-7, with TRBD2 matching over 9 bases. Sequenced input: PBMCs or a T cell subset sorted from them (not recorded which). The sequence was obtained from an adult woman who had mild COVID-19 (a few samples of this study predate the infection). Cell type and time point are not known. Written as DNA, the CDR3 is TGCGCCAGCAGCTTCCTAGCGGGAACGACCTACGAGCAGTACTTC. Translated: CASSFLAGTTYEQYF.